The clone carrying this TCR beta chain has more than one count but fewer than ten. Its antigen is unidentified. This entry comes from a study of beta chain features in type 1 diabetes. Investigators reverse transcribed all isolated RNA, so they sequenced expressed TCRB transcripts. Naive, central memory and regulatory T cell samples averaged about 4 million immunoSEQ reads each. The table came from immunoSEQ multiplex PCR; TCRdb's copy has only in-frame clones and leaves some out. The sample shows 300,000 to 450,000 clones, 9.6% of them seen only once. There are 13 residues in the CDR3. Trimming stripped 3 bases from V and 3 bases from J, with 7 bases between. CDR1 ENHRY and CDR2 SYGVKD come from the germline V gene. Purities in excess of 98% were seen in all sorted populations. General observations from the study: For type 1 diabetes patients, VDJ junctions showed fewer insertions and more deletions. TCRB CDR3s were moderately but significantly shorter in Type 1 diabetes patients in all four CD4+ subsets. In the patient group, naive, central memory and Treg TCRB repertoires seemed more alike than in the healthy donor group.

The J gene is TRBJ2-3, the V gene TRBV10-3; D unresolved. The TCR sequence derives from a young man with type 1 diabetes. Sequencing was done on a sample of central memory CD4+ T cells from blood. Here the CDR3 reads CAISDGLTDTQYF. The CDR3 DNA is TGTGCCATCAGTGACGGGTTAACAGATACGCAGTATTTT.